This T cell receptor (beta chain) was sequenced for a study of STAT5B mutations in CD4+ large granular lymphocyte leukemia. Study-wide points: 8/27 top patient clones versus 2/35 control clones were TRBV06-family.

The assay was run at survey level. This table comes from immunoSEQ multiplex PCR, and its TCRdb copy is limited to in-frame clones, with some not included. The repertoire holds under 40,000 clones, with roughly 77% as singletons. CDR3 length equals 17 residues. From germline, CDR1 is SGHTA and CDR2 FQGNSA. The junction had 10 bases not matched to a gene; V was cut back by 1 base and J by 2 bases. Details on this clone: As yet, its antigen is unknown.

The chain couples TRBV7-2 to TRBJ2-5; 7 bases are a match to TRBD2. This sequence originates from a human donor in good health. The sequencing sample was made of CD4+ T cells from blood buffy coats. CDR3 residues: CASSLESGRALQETQYF. The DNA for the CDR3 is TGTGCCAGCAGCTTAGAGTCAGGGAGGGCATTACAAGAGACCCAGTACTTC.